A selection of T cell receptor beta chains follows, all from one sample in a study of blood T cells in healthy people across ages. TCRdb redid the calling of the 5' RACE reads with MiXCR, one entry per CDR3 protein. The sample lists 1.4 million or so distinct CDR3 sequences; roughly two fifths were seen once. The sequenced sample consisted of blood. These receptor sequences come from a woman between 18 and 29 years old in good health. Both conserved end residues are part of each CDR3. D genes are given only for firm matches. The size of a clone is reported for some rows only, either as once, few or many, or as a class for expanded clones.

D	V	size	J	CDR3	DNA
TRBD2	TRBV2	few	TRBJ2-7	CASSTSGASYEQYF	TGTGCCAGCAGTACTAGCGGGGCATCCTACGAGCAGTACTTC
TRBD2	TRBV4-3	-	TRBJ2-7	CASRGQTSGSSEQYF	TGCGCCAGCCGTGGCCAGACTAGCGGGAGTAGCGAGCAGTACTTC
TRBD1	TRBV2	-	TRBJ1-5	CASTRTGGYTQPQHF	TGTGCCAGCACCCGGACAGGGGGATATACTCAGCCCCAGCATTTT
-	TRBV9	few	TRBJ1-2	CASNPSGGSNYGYTF	TGTGCCAGCAACCCCTCCGGGGGGTCCAACTATGGCTACACCTTC
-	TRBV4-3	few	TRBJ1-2	CASSQGHTTNYGYTF	TGCGCCAGCAGCCAAGGTCATACGACTAACTATGGCTACACCTTC
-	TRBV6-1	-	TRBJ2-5	CASSPNERGQETQYF	TGTGCCAGCAGCCCGAACGAGAGAGGGCAAGAGACCCAGTACTTC
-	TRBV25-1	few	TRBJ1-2	CASSEGAGTLGYGYTF	TGTGCCAGCAGTGAAGGTGCAGGGACCCTTGGCTATGGCTACACCTTC
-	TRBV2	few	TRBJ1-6	CASSGEFSPLHF	TGTGCCAGCAGTGGGGAGTTTTCACCCCTCCACTTT
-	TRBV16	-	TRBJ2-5	CASSQLGKETQYF	TGTGCCAGCAGCCAACTAGGGAAAGAGACCCAGTACTTC
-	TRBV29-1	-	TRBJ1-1	CSVEVGAFF	TGCAGCGTGGAGGTGGGAGCTTTCTTT
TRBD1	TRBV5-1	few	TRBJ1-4	CASSKGTDEKLFF	TGCGCCAGCAGCAAGGGGACAGATGAAAAACTGTTTTTT
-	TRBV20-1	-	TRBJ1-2	CSAGSYGYTF	TGCAGTGCTGGGTCCTATGGCTACACCTTC
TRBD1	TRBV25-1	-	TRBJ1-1	CASSENPGQGGTEAFF	TGTGCCAGCAGCGAGAATCCGGGACAGGGGGGTACTGAAGCTTTCTTT
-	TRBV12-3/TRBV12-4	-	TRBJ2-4	CASSLPSKNIQYF	TGTGCCAGCAGTTTGCCCAGCAAAAACATTCAGTACTTC
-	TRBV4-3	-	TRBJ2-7	CASSHRDLLSEQYF	TGCGCCAGCAGCCACCGGGACTTACTTTCGGAGCAGTACTTC
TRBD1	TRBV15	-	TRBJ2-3	CAASRTKTGSTDTQYF	TGTGCCGCCAGCAGAACAAAGACAGGGAGCACAGATACGCAGTATTTT
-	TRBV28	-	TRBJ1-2	CASSLMGGFGYTF	TGTGCCAGCAGTTTAATGGGAGGGTTTGGCTACACCTTC
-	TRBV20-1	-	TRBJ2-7	CSARDLRAGYEQYF	TGCAGTGCTAGAGATCTCAGGGCCGGCTACGAGCAGTACTTC
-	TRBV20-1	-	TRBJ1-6	CSAAREAQTSPPHF	TGCAGTGCTGCCAGGGAAGCGCAGACTTCACCCCCCCACTTT
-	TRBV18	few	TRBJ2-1	CASSPPSAGRLGEQFF	TGTGCCAGCTCACCACCCTCGGCAGGCCGCTTAGGTGAGCAGTTCTTC
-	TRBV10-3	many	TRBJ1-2	CAISDNWDGYTF	TGTGCCATCAGTGATAATTGGGATGGCTACACCTTC
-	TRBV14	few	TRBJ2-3	CASSQLNTQYF	TGTGCCAGCAGCCAACTGAATACGCAGTATTTT
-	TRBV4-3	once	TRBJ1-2	CASSHRGRHYGYTF	TGCGCCAGCAGCCATCGGGGTCGCCACTATGGCTACACCTTC
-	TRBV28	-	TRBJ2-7	CAVAASSYEQYF	TGTGCCGTAGCGGCGAGCTCCTACGAGCAGTACTTC
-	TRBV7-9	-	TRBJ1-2	CASSSSEGDYGYTF	TGTGCCAGCAGCTCATCCGAGGGGGATTATGGCTACACCTTC
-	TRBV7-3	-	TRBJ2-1	CASSVAREYEQFF	TGTGCCAGCAGCGTAGCCCGCGAGTATGAGCAGTTCTTC
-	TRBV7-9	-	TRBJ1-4	CASSTGPGTGKLFF	TGTGCCAGCAGCACGGGTCCTGGGACCGGAAAACTGTTTTTT
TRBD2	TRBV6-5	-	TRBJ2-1	CASSNSGGYNEQFF	TGTGCCAGCAGCAATAGCGGGGGCTACAATGAGCAGTTCTTC
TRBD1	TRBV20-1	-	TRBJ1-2	CSATRDDRGSYGYTF	TGCAGTGCTACCAGGGACGACAGGGGGTCCTATGGCTACACCTTC
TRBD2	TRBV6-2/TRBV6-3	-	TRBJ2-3	CASSYGPSGHTDTQYF	TGTGCCAGCAGTTATGGTCCTAGCGGTCACACAGATACGCAGTATTTT
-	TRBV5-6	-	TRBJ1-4	CASSREPGEKLFF	TGTGCCAGCAGCAGGGAACCGGGTGAAAAACTGTTTTTT
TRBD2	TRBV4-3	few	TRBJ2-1	CASSGRRLAGHNEQFF	TGCGCCAGCAGTGGAAGGAGGTTAGCGGGGCACAATGAGCAGTTCTTC
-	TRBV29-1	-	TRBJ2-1	CSVAVAYNEQFF	TGCAGCGTTGCAGTAGCGTACAATGAGCAGTTCTTC
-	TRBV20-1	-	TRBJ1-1	CSAPPAWGAMRTEAFF	TGCAGTGCCCCTCCCGCCTGGGGGGCGATGAGGACTGAAGCTTTCTTT
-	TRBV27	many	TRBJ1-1	CASSLSANTEAFF	TGTGCCAGCAGCTTATCGGCGAACACTGAAGCTTTCTTT
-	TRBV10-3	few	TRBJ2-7	CAIGIGESYNEQYF	TGTGCCATCGGGATTGGGGAGTCCTACAATGAGCAGTACTTC
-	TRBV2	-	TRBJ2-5	CASRAGQFQETQYF	TGTGCCAGCAGAGCGGGACAGTTCCAAGAGACCCAGTACTTC
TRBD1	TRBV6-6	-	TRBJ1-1	CASSLRDSEAFF	TGTGCCAGCAGTTTGCGGGACAGTGAAGCTTTCTTT
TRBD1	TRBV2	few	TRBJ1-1	CASNPTGVGEAFF	TGTGCCAGCAACCCTACAGGGGTAGGTGAAGCTTTCTTT
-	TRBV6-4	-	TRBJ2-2	CASSEGADDTGELFF	TGTGCCAGCAGTGAGGGGGCGGATGACACCGGGGAGCTGTTTTTT
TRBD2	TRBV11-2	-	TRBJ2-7	CASSFYSGGTRNEQYF	TGTGCCAGCAGCTTCTACAGTGGAGGGACTAGAAACGAGCAGTACTTC
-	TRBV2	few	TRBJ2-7	CASRPSGGGSYEQYF	TGTGCCAGCAGACCTAGTGGAGGCGGCTCCTACGAGCAGTACTTC
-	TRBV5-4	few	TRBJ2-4	CASSLEPSRARSNIQYF	TGTGCCAGCAGCTTGGAGCCCTCTCGGGCTAGGTCGAACATTCAGTACTTC